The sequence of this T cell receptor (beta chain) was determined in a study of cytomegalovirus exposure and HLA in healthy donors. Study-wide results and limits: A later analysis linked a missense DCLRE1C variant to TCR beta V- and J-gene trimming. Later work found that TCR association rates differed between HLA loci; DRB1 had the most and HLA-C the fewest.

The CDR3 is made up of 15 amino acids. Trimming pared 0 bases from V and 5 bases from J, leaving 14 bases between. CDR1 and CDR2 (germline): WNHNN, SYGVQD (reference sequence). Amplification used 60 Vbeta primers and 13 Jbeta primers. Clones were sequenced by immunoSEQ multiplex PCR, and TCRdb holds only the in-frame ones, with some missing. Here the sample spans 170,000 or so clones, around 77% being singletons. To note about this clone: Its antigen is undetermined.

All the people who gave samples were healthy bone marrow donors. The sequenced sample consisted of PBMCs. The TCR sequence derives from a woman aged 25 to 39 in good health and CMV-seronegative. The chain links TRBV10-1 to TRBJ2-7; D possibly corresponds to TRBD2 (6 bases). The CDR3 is CASSESMEGQHEQYF. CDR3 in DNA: TGCGCCAGCAGTGAGTCGATGGAGGGGCAACACGAGCAGTACTTC.